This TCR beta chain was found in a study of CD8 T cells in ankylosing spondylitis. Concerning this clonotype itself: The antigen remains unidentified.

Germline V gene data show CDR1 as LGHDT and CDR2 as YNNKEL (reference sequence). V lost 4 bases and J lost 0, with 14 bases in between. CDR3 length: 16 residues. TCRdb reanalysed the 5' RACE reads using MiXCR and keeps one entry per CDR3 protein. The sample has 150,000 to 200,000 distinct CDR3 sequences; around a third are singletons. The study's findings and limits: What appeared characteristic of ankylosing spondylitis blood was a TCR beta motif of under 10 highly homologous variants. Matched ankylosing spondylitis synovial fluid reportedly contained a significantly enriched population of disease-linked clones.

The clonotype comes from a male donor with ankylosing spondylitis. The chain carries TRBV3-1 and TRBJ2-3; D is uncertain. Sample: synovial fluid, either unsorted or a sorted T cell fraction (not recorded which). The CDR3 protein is CASSRDLLSSTDTQYF. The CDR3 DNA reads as TGTGCCAGCAGCCGCGATCTTCTCTCTAGCACAGATACGCAGTATTTT.